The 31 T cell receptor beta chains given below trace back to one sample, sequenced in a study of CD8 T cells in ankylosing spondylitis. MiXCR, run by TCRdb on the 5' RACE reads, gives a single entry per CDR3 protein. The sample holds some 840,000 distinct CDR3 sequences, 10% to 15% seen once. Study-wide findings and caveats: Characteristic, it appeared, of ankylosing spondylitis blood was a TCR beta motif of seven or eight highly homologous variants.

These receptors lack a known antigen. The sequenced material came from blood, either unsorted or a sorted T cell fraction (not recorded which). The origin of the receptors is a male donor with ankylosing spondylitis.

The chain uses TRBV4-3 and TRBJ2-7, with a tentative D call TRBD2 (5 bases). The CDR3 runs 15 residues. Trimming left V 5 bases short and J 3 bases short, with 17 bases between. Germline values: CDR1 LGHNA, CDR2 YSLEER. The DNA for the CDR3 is TGCGCCAGCAGCAGGGAGTTGGCTGAACTCTACGAGCAGTACTTC. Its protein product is CASSRELAELYEQYF.

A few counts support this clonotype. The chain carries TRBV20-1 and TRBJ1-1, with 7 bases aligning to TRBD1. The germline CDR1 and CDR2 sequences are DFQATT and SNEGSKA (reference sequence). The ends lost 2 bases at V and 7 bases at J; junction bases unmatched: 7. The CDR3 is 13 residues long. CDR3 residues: CSARSGQYNEAFF. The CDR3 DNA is TGCAGTGCTAGATCGGGACAGTATAATGAAGCTTTCTTT.

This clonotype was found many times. CDR3 sequence: CASSESLYGYTF. For the CDR3, the DNA is TGTGCCAGCAGTGAAAGCCTCTATGGCTACACCTTC. The chain combines TRBV2 with TRBJ1-2; D unresolved. The ends were cut back, 2 bases at V and 4 bases at J, with 5 bases in the middle. The germline V gene has CDR1 SNHLY and CDR2 FYNNEI. This CDR3 contains 12 residues.

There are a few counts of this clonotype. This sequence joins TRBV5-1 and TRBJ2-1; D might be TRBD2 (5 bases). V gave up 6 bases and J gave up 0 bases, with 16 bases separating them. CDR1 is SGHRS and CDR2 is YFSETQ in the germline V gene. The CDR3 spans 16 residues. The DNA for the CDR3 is TGCGCCAGCACCCTTTTTGAGGGAAGCTCCTACAATGAGCAGTTCTTC. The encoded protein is CASTLFEGSSYNEQFF.

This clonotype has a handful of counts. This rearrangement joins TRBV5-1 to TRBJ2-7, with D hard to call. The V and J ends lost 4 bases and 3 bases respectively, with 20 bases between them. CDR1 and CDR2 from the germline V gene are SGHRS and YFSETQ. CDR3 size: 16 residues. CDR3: CASSRSRFVGLYEQYF. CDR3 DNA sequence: TGCGCCAGCAGCCGTAGCAGGTTTGTGGGCCTCTACGAGCAGTACTTC.

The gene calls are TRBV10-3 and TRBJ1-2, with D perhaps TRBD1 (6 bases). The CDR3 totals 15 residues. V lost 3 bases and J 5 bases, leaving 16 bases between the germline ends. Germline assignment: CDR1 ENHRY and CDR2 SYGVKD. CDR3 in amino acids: CAISEGQQGNYGYTF. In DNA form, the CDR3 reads TGTGCCATCAGTGAAGGCCAACAGGGCAATTATGGCTACACCTTC.

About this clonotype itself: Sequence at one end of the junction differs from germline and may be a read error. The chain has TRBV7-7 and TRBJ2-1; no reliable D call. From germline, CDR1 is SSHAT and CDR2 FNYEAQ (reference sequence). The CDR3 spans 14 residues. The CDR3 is CASSPMAPTPPQFF. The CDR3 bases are TGTGCTAGCAGCCCTATGGCCCCTACCCCCCCCCAGTTCTTC.

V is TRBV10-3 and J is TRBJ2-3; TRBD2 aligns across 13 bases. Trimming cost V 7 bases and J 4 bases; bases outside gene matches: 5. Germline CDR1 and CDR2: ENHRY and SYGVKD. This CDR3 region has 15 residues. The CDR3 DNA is TGTGCCATCAAACTAGCGGGAGGGGGTCCAGATACGCAGTATTTT. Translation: CAIKLAGGGPDTQYF.

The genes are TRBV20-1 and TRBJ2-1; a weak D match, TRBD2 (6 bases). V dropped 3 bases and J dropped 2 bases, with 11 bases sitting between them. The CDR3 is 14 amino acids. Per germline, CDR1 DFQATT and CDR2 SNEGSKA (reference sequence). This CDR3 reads CSASRGITYNEQFF. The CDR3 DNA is TGCAGTGCTAGTCGCGGGATCACCTACAATGAGCAGTTCTTC.

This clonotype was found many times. DNA of the CDR3: TGCAGCGTCGACGGGACAGCCAGGCACGAGCAGTACTTC. Translated: CSVDGTARHEQYF. This chain joins TRBV29-1 and TRBJ2-7; 7 bases are shared with TRBD1. J lost 5 bases, V lost 6 bases, and 10 bases had no gene match. Germline CDR1 SQVTM, CDR2 ANQGSEA. The CDR3 runs 13 residues.

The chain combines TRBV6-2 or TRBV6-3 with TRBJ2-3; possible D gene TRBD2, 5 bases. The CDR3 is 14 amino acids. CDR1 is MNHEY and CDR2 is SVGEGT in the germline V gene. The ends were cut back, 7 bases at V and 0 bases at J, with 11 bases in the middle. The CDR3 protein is CASNGGRSTDTQYF. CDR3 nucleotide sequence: TGTGCCAGCAACGGCGGGCGTAGCACAGATACGCAGTATTTT.

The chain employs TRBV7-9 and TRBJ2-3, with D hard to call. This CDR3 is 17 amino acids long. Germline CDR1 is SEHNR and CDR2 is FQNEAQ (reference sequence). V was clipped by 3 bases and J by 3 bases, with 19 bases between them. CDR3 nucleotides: TGTGCCAGCAGCTTGAACCGAGCGAGAGTGGGGACAGATACGCAGTATTTT. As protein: CASSLNRARVGTDTQYF.

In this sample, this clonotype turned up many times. The CDR3 DNA reads as TGCAGTGCTAGTACTAGCGGGGGGGTGGAGACCCAGTACTTC. Its protein product is CSASTSGGVETQYF. The chain uses TRBV20-1 and TRBJ2-5, with TRBD2 matching 13 bases. Losses at the gene ends were 3 bases for V and 5 bases for J; bases not matched to a gene: 3. The length of the CDR3 is 14 residues. CDR1 DFQATT and CDR2 SNEGSKA come from the germline V gene (reference sequence).

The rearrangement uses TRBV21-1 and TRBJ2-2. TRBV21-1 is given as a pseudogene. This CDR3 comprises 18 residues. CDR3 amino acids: CASSKGCREVPNTGELFF. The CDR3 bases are TGTGCCAGCAGCAAAGGGTGTAGAGAAGTTCCCAACACCGGGGAGCTGTTTTTT.

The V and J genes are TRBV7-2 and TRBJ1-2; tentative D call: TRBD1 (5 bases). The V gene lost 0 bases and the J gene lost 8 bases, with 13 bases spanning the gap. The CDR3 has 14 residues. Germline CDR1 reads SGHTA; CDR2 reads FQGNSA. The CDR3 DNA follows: TGTGCCAGCAGCTTAGCATTACAGGCCGGGGGCTACACCTTC. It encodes CASSLALQAGGYTF.

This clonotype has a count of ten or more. CDR3 residues: CSVTSGITNEQFF. The CDR3, as DNA: TGCAGTGTCACTAGCGGGATTACCAATGAGCAGTTCTTC. The chain couples TRBV29-1 to TRBJ2-1; TRBD2 agrees at 10 bases. Germline V gene lookup returns CDR1 SQVTM and CDR2 ANQGSEA. The CDR3 sequence is 13 residues long.

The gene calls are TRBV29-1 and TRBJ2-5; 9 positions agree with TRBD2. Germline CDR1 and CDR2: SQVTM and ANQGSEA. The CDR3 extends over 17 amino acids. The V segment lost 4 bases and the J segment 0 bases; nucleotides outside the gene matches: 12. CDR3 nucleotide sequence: TGCAGCGTTGTCAGCCCGGGGCTAGCGGGGTACCAAGAGACCCAGTACTTC. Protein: CSVVSPGLAGYQETQYF.

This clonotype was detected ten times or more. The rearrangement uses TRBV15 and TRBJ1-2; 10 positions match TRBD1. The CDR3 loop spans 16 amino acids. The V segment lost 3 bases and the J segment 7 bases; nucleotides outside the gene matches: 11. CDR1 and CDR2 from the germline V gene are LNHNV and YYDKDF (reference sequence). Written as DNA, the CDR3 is TGTGCCACCAGCAGCCTGGTTGGGACAGGGGTTGGTGGCTACACCTTC. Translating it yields CATSSLVGTGVGGYTF. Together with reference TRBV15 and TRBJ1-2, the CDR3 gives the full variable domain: DAMVIQNPRYQVTQFGKPVTLSCSQTLNHNVMYWYQQKSSQAPKLLFHYYDKDFNNEADTPDNFQSRRPNTSFCFLDIRSPGLGDTAMYLCATSSLVGTGVGGYTFGSGTRLTVV.

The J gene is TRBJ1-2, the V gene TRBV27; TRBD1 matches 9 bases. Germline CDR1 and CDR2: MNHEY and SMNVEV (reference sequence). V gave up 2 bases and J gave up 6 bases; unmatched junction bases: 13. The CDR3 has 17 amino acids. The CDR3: CASSLKVVTGGSDGYTF. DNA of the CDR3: TGTGCCAGCAGTTTAAAGGTAGTGACAGGGGGTTCGGATGGCTACACCTTC.

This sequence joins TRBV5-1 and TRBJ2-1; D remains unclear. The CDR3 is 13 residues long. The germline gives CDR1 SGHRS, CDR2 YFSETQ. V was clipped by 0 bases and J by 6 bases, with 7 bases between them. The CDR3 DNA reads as TGCGCCAGCAGCTTGGGCCACGGCAATGAGCAGTTCTTC. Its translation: CASSLGHGNEQFF.

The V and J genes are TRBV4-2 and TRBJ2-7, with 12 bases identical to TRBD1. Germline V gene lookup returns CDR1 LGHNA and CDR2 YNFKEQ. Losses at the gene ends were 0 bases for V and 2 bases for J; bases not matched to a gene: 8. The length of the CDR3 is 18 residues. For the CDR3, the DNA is TGTGCCAGCAGCCAAGAAGGGGACAGGGGGCGCAGAACCTACGAGCAGTACTTC. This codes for CASSQEGDRGRRTYEQYF.

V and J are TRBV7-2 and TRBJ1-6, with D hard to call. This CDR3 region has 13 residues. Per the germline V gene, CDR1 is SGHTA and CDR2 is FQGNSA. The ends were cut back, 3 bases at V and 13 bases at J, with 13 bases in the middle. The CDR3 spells CASSLETGSPLHF. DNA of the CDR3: TGTGCCAGCAGCTTGGAAACCGGGTCGCCCCTCCACTTT.

In nucleotides, the CDR3 is TGTGCCAGCAGCCGTCACTTACAGGCTGTAGGTGAAAAACTGTTTTTT. This gives the protein CASSRHLQAVGEKLFF. The chain combines TRBV11-2 with TRBJ1-4; D might be TRBD1 (5 bases). Per the germline V gene, CDR1 is SGHAT and CDR2 is FQNNGV. The CDR3 sequence is 16 residues long. V dropped 5 bases and J dropped 7 bases, with 20 bases sitting between them.

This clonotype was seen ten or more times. The CDR3 DNA reads TGTGCCAGCAGCTTACAACGGACAGGGGACGAAAAACTGTTTTTT. Protein: CASSLQRTGDEKLFF. The chain links TRBV7-2 to TRBJ1-4, with 9 bases aligning to TRBD1. Unmatched junction bases numbered 6, after V lost 2 bases and J lost 8 bases. Germline-derived CDR1 and CDR2 are SGHTA and FQGNSA. The CDR3 has 15 amino acids. Combining the CDR3 with reference TRBV7-2 and TRBJ1-4 gives the whole variable domain GAGVSQSPSNKVTEKGKDVELRCDPISGHTALYWYRQSLGQGLEFLIYFQGNSAPDKSGLPSDRFSAERTGGSVSTLTIQRTQQEDSAVYLCASSLQRTGDEKLFFGSGTQLSVL.

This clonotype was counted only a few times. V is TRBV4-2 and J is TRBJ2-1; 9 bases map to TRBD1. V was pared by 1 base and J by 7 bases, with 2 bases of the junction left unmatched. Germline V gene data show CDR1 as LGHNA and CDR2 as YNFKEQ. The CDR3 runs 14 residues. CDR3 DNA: TGTGCCAGCAGCCAAGGGACAGGGGAAAATGAGCAGTTCTTC. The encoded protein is CASSQGTGENEQFF.

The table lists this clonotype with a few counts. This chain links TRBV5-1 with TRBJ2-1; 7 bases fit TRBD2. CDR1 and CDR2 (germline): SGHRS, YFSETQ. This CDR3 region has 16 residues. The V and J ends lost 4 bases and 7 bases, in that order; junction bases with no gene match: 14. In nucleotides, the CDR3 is TGCGCCAGCAGCCCCCCGGGGAGCGGGATGGGGAATGAGCAGTTCTTC. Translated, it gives CASSPPGSGMGNEQFF.

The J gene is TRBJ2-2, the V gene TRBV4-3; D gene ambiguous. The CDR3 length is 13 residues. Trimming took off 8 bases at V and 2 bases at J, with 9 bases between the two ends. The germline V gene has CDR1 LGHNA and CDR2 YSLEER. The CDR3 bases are TGCGCCAGCTCAGCACCAAACACCGGGGAGCTGTTTTTT. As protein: CASSAPNTGELFF.

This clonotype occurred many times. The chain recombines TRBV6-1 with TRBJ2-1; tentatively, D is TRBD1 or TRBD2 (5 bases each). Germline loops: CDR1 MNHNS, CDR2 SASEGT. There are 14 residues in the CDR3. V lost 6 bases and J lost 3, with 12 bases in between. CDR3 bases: TGTGCCAGCAGCGAGATGGGGGACTACAATGAGCAGTTCTTC. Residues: CASSEMGDYNEQFF.

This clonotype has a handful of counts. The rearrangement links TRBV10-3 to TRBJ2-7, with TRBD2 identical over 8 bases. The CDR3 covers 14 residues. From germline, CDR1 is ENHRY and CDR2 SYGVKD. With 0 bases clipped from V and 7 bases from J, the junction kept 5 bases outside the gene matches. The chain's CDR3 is CAISESRGGGEQYF. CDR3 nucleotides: TGTGCCATCAGTGAGTCGAGAGGCGGGGGGGAGCAGTACTTC.

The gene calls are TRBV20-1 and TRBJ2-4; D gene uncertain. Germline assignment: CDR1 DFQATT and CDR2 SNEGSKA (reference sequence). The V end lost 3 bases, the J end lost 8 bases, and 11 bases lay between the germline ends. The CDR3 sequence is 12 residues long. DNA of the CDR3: TGCAGTGCTAGTGGGCTTAGAGACATTCAGTACTTC. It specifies CSASGLRDIQYF.

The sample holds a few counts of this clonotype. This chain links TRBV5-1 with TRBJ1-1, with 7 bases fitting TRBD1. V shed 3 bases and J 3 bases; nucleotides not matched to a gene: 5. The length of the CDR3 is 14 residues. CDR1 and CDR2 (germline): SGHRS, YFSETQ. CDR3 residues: CASSSQGYHTEAFF. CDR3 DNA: TGCGCCAGCAGCTCACAGGGGTACCACACTGAAGCTTTCTTT.